The 5 T cell receptor beta chains below come from one sample, sequenced in a study of blood T cell repertoires in COVID-19. Only in-frame clones appear in the TCRdb table, and some are missing; sequencing was by immunoSEQ multiplex PCR. The sample yields 80,000 or so clones, 60% to 85% seen once. Sequencing input: peripheral blood. The receptors were sampled from a human donor in a cohort sampled during active COVID-19.

The chain is built from TRBV25-1 and TRBJ2-7, with D perhaps TRBD1 (6 bases). Trimming cost V 4 bases and J 5 bases, with 18 bases left between them. CDR3 length: 15 amino acids. CDR1 is MGHDK, CDR2 SYGVNS, per germline. The CDR3 loop is CASSAPGGRGHEQYF. The CDR3 DNA sequence: TGTGCCAGCAGTGCACCCGGAGGCAGGGGCCACGAGCAGTACTTC.

This clone was picked up a small number of times. The rearrangement uses TRBV7-2 and TRBJ2-7; 13 nucleotides line up with TRBD2. Per germline, CDR1 SGHTA and CDR2 FQGNSA. The V gene end was trimmed by 5 bases and the J gene end by 2 bases; junction bases not matched to a gene: 3. This CDR3 has 15 amino acids. In nucleotides, the CDR3 is TGTGCCAGCAGCCTCACTAGCGGGGGGGCCTACGAGCAGTACTTC. This translates into CASSLTSGGAYEQYF.

The V gene is TRBV29-1, the J gene TRBJ1-4; 9 nucleotides align to TRBD1. Germline V gene sequence: CDR1 SQVTM, CDR2 ANQGSEA. The CDR3 spans 14 residues. Losses at the gene ends were 0 bases for V and 7 bases for J; bases not matched to a gene: 3. The CDR3 bases are TGCAGCGTTGAAGAGAGGGACAGGGCTGAAAAACTGTTTTTT. It translates to CSVEERDRAEKLFF.

This clone was detected only once. V is TRBV7-9 and J is TRBJ2-7; D perhaps matches TRBD1 (7 bases). The CDR3 spans 16 residues. Germline values: CDR1 SEHNR, CDR2 FQNEAQ (reference sequence). Trimming removed 5 bases from V and 5 bases from J, with 22 bases in between. CDR3 sequence (DNA): TGTGCCAGCAGCCCCGCCGGAGGGGGCGGTTATCACGAGCAGTACTTC. Amino acids: CASSPAGGGGYHEQYF.

The rearrangement joins TRBV5-6 to TRBJ1-3; 8 bases line up with TRBD1. The junction had 2 bases not matched to a gene; V was cut back by 1 base and J by 2 bases. Germline V gene data show CDR1 as SGHDT and CDR2 as YYEEEE. The CDR3 runs to 15 residues. This chain's CDR3 is CASSLQGAAGNTIYF. In DNA form, the CDR3 reads TGTGCCAGCAGCTTGCAGGGGGCGGCTGGAAACACCATATATTTT.